The present T cell receptor (beta chain) was sequenced within a study of T cell clones after liver transplantation. Study-level information: TCRbeta sequencing after a pre-transplant mixed lymphocyte reaction identified graft-donor-reactive clones, later tracked in post-transplant blood. At least one year of complete immunosuppression withdrawal without enzymes over twice normal defined tolerance. The study's findings and limits: Circulating graft-donor-reactive CD4 TCRbeta sequences fell significantly post-transplant in 5 of 8 subjects. Conclusions were preliminary, with small, heterogeneous patient groups.

On this clone itself: Its antigen is unidentified.

The CDR3 length is 15 residues. CDR1 is MDHEN, CDR2 SYDVKM, per germline. V was clipped by 2 bases and J by 0 bases, with 7 bases between them. Clones were read by immunoSEQ multiplex PCR, and TCRdb kept only the in-frame ones, dropping some. The sample has nearly 55,000 clones, about 81% seen once. The chain joins TRBV28 to TRBJ2-2; D is ambiguous. The starting material was CD4+ T cells from blood, obtained before liver transplant. The origin of this receptor is a human donor who received a liver transplant. CDR3 DNA sequence: TGTGCCAGCAGTTTAGGCGGAACGAACACCGGGGAGCTGTTTTTT. Protein: CASSLGGTNTGELFF.